This T cell receptor (beta chain) came from a study of T cell responses to AZD1222 COVID-19 vaccine. Study-wide results and limits: Clonal diversity may have been underestimated in mostly white British donors. Repertoire sampling happened only post peak T cell response. Spike-specific TCR breadth and depth went up after people got two AZD1222 doses.

The method was immunoSEQ multiplex PCR; TCRdb's version includes in-frame clones alone and lacks a portion of them. The data show about 140,000 clones, with 80% to 95% seen just once and approximately 7% held by the top ten. Pooling covered second doses at about 4 or about 12 weeks. V was cut by 6 bases and J by 6 bases, with 18 bases left in between. CDR3 size: 15 residues. CDR1 is MNHEY, CDR2 SVGAGI, per germline. Turning to this clone: Its antigen is not known.

The source was peripheral blood, collected 28 days after the second AZD1222 dose. This clonotype was obtained from an adult who received the AZD1222 COVID-19 vaccine. The chain links TRBV6-5 to TRBJ2-1; D gene unclear. In nucleotides, the CDR3 is TGTGCCAGCAGAACGGACGGAAACTGGGGCAATGAGCAGTTCTTC. It is translated as CASRTDGNWGNEQFF.